These 10 T cell receptor beta chains came from one sample sequenced in a study of technical replicates of blood from a few donors. Data came from immunoSEQ multiplex PCR; TCRdb stores just in-frame clones and leaves some out. The profile covers 70,000 to 95,000 clones, with just under 95% appearing a single time and about 0.25% taken by the ten largest. Source material: T cells isolated from PBMCs. These receptor sequences come from a human donor in good health.

The chain joins TRBV5-1 to TRBJ2-2, with D possibly TRBD2 on 7 matching bases. CDR3 length: 18 residues. Germline CDR1 reads SGHRS; CDR2 reads YFSETQ. V was shortened by 3 bases and J by 2 bases, with 20 bases between the two germline ends. This chain's CDR3 is CASSSHTPGGANTGELFF. CDR3 DNA: TGCGCCAGCAGCTCCCACACTCCGGGGGGCGCTAACACCGGGGAGCTGTTTTTT.

This clone appeared a single time. The chain couples TRBV7-3 to TRBJ1-2; D gene unclear. Germline loops: CDR1 SGHTA, CDR2 FQGTGA. The CDR3 covers 13 residues. V dropped 2 bases and J dropped 4 bases, with 8 bases sitting between them. CDR3 sequence (DNA): TGTGCCAGCAGCTTAGGTAACGGCTATGGCTACACCTTC. Its translation: CASSLGNGYGYTF.

The V and J genes are TRBV30 and TRBJ1-3; TRBD1 agrees at 9 bases. V shed 7 bases, J shed 3 bases, and the junction held 7 bases outside the gene matches. The CDR3 has 14 amino acids. The germline V gene encodes CDR1 GTSNPN and CDR2 SVGIG (reference sequence). CDR3 residues: CALNRGRSGNTIYF. The CDR3 DNA reads as TGTGCCTTAAACAGGGGGCGAAGTGGAAACACCATATATTTT.

The CDR3 is CASRPGTGGRYEQYF. CDR3 sequence (DNA): TGTGCCAGCCGTCCCGGGACAGGGGGAAGATACGAGCAGTACTTC. This rearrangement joins TRBV6-1 to TRBJ2-7; 11 nucleotides line up with TRBD1. The CDR3 spans 15 residues. With 8 bases clipped from V and 4 bases from J, the junction kept 10 bases outside the gene matches. Germline CDR1 and CDR2: MNHNS and SASEGT.

This clone was found once. The V and J genes are TRBV7-9 and TRBJ1-1; 9 bases are shared with TRBD1. CDR3 length equals 15 residues. CDR1 is SEHNR and CDR2 is FQNEAQ in the germline V gene (reference sequence). V lost 4 bases, J lost 11 bases, and 14 bases stayed unmatched. This CDR3 reads CASSSQYGTGSTAFF. CDR3 coding DNA: TGTGCCAGCAGCTCCCAATACGGGACAGGGTCCACGGCTTTCTTT. The full variable domain, its missing parts supplied by reference TRBV7-9 and TRBJ1-1, is DTGVSQNPRHKITKRGQNVTFRCDPISEHNRLYWYRQTLGQGPEFLTYFQNEAQLEKSRLLSDRFSAERPKGSFSTLEIQRTEQGDSAMYLCASSSQYGTGSTAFFGQGTRLTVV.

The gene calls are TRBV7-2 and TRBJ2-7, with TRBD1 as a possible D gene (6 bases). The CDR3 covers 15 residues. Trimming cost V 3 bases and J 4 bases, with 16 bases left between them. The germline V gene has CDR1 SGHTA and CDR2 FQGNSA. As DNA, the CDR3 is TGTGCCAGCAGCTTTAGGGACATACCCTTTTACGAGCAGTACTTC. It translates to CASSFRDIPFYEQYF.

This chain joins TRBV30 and TRBJ1-5; tentative D call: TRBD1 (6 bases). CDR3 size: 16 residues. Per germline, CDR1 GTSNPN and CDR2 SVGIG (reference sequence). Trimming took off 2 bases at V and 4 bases at J, with 18 bases between the two ends. This CDR3 reads CAWSSPSQGRNQPQHF. CDR3 nucleotide sequence: TGTGCCTGGAGTTCCCCTTCACAGGGTCGGAATCAGCCCCAGCATTTT.

This clone was recorded once. The V call is TRBV19, the J call TRBJ2-5; D is possibly TRBD2 (6 bases). CDR1 is LNHDA and CDR2 is SQIVND in the germline V gene (reference sequence). Trimming stripped 3 bases from V and 4 bases from J, with 9 bases between. The CDR3 is made up of 13 amino acids. The CDR3, as DNA: TGTGCCAGTAGTATCCCCGGGGGAGAGACCCAGTACTTC. Translated: CASSIPGGETQYF. Based on the CDR3 plus reference TRBV19 and TRBJ2-5, the full variable domain is DGGITQSPKYLFRKEGQNVTLSCEQNLNHDAMYWYRQDPGQGLRLIYYSQIVNDFQKGDIAEGYSVSREKKESFPLTVTSAQKNPTAFYLCASSIPGGETQYFGPGTRLLVL.

In nucleotides, the CDR3 is TGTGCCAGCAGTTTAATACCACCGGGACAGGGATCCTACGAGCAGTACTTC. It codes for CASSLIPPGQGSYEQYF. The chain employs TRBV27 and TRBJ2-7; TRBD1 agrees at 9 bases. Germline V gene lookup returns CDR1 MNHEY and CDR2 SMNVEV (reference sequence). The CDR3 has 17 amino acids. V dropped 2 bases and J dropped 1; count of bases not matched to a gene: 9.

The gene calls are TRBV9 and TRBJ2-1; 8 nucleotides line up with TRBD2. Unmatched junction bases numbered 3, after V lost 0 bases and J lost 4 bases. This CDR3 region has 15 residues. Germline assignment: CDR1 SGDLS and CDR2 YYNGEE. The CDR3 DNA is TGTGCCAGCAGCGTAGTGGAGCGGGGGTACAATGAGCAGTTCTTC. It specifies CASSVVERGYNEQFF.